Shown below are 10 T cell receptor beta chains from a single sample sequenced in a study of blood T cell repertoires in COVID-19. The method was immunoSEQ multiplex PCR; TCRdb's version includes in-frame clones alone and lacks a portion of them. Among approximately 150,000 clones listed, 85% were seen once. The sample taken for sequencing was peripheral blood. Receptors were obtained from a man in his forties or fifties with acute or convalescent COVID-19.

The CDR3 DNA follows: TGTGCCAGCAGTTCGGGACTGGTCTCCTACAATGAGCAGTTCTTC. Protein sequence: CASSSGLVSYNEQFF. The chain joins TRBV5-4 to TRBJ2-1, with D possibly TRBD2 on 6 matching bases. Trimming took 5 bases from V and 0 from J, leaving 12 bases between them. The CDR3 extends over 15 amino acids. Germline CDR1 reads SGHNT; CDR2 reads YYREEE (reference sequence). Full variable domain (rest looked up from reference TRBV5-4 and TRBJ2-1): ETGVTQSPTHLIKTRGQQVTLRCSSQSGHNTVSWYQQALGQGPQFIFQYYREEENGRGNFPPRFSGLQFPNYSSELNVNALELDDSALYLCASSSGLVSYNEQFFGPGTRLTVL.

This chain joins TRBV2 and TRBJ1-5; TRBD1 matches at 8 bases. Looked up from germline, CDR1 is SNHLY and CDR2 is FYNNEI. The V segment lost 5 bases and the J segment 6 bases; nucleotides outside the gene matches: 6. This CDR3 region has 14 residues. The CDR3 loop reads CASSKDRGAQPQHF. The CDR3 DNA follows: TGTGCCAGCAGTAAAGACAGGGGAGCTCAGCCCCAGCATTTT. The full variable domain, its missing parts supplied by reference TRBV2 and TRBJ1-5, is EPEVTQTPSHQVTQMGQEVILRCVPISNHLYFYWYRQILGQKVEFLVSFYNNEISEKSEIFDDQFSVERPDGSNFTLKIRSTKLEDSAMYFCASSKDRGAQPQHFGDGTRLSIL.

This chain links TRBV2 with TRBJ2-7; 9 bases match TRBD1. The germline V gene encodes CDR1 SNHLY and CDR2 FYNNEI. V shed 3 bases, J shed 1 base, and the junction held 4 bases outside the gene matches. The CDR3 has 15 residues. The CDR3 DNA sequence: TGTGCCAGCAGTGATCCCGGGACAGGGTCCTACGAGCAGTACTTC. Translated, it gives CASSDPGTGSYEQYF.

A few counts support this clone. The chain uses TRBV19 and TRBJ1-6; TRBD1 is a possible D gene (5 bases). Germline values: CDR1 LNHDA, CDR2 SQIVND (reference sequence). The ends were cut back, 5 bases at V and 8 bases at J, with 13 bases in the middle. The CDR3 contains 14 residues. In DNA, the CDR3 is TGTGCCAGTAGTCCCACGTGGGGGGATTCACCCCTCCACTTT. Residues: CASSPTWGDSPLHF.

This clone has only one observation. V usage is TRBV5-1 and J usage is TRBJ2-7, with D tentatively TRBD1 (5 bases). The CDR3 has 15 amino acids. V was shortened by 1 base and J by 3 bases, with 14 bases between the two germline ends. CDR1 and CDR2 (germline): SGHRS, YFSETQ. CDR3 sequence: CASSLQGPRYYEQYF. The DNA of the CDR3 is TGCGCCAGCAGCTTGCAGGGCCCCCGATACTACGAGCAGTACTTC.

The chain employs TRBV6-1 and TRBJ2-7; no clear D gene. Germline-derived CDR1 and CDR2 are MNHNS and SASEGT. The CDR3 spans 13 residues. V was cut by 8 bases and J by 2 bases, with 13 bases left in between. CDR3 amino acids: CASSVTGTYEQYF. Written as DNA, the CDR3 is TGTGCCAGCTCAGTGACTGGTACCTACGAGCAGTACTTC.

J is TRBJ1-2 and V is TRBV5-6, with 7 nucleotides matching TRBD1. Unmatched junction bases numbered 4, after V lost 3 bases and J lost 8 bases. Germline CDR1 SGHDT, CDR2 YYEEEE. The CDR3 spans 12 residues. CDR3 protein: CASSYRGAGYTF. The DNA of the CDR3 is TGTGCCAGCAGCTACAGGGGTGCGGGCTACACCTTC.

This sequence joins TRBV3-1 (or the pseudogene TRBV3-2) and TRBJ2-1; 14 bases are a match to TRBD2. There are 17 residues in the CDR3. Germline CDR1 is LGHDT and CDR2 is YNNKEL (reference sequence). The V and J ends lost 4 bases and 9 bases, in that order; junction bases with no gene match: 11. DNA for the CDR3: TGTGCCAGCAGCCTCGGACTAGCGGGGGGATTCGCGGGTGAGCAGTTCTTC. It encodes CASSLGLAGGFAGEQFF.

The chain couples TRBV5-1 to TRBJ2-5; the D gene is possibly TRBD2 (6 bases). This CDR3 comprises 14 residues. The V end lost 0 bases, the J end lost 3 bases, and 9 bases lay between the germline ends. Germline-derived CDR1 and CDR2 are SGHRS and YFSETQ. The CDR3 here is CASSLAGVEETQYF. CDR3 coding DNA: TGCGCCAGCAGCTTGGCGGGGGTCGAAGAGACCCAGTACTTC.

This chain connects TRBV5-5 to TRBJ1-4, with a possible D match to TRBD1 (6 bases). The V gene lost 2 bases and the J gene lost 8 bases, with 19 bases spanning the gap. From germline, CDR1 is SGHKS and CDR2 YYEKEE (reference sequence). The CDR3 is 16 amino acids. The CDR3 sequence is CASSFTTGSKGEKLFF. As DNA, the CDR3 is TGTGCCAGCAGCTTTACGACAGGCAGCAAGGGGGAAAAACTGTTTTTT.